A selection of T cell receptor beta chains follows, all from one sample in a study. TCRdb used MiXCR to reprocess the 5' RACE reads, holding one entry per CDR3 protein. The repertoire holds 45,000 to 70,000 distinct CDR3 sequences, with 28% as singletons. The sequencing sample was made of tumor-infiltrating memory CD4+ T cells sorted from the breast tumor. All receptors come from a female donor with breast cancer. Both conserved end residues are part of each CDR3. D genes are given only for firm matches. The size field is filled for only some rows; it gives once, few, many or a size class.

d_gene,j_gene,abundance,v_gene,CDR3nt,CDR3aa
NA,TRBJ1-1,many,TRBV6-1,TGTGCCAGTTTCCCGGGGAGCGGGGCGTACACTGAAGCTTTCTTT,CASFPGSGAYTEAFF
NA,TRBJ2-7,few,TRBV11-1,TGTGCCAGCAGCTTATTTTCGGGACTCTCAAGAGTCGAGCAGTACTTC,CASSLFSGLSRVEQYF
TRBD2,TRBJ2-7,NA,TRBV24-1,TGTGCCACCCAGGGCGCGGGGGGCCCCTCCTACGAGCAGTACTTC,CATQGAGGPSYEQYF
NA,TRBJ1-2,few,TRBV6-2/TRBV6-3,TGTGCCAGCAGTGGACCGTCCATGCCTAATTCGCGCTATGGCTACACCTTC,CASSGPSMPNSRYGYTF
NA,TRBJ2-1,few,TRBV7-7,TGTGCTAGCAGCCCCTCCGGGGGCAATGAGCAGTTCTTC,CASSPSGGNEQFF
NA,TRBJ2-5,NA,TRBV20-1,TGCAGTGCTATAGAAGCGGAAATAGAGACCCAGTACTTC,CSAIEAEIETQYF
NA,TRBJ2-3,few,TRBV3-1,TGTGCCAGCAGCCGAGGACTCCCCCCCGCAACAGATACGCAGTATTTT,CASSRGLPPATDTQYF
NA,TRBJ2-2,once,TRBV11-3,TGTGCCAGCAGCTTAGGGGGCAGTCAGAACACCGGGGAGCTGTTTTTT,CASSLGGSQNTGELFF
NA,TRBJ2-4,few,TRBV9,TGTGCCAGCAGCGTAGGTACAGGGACGGTAGGAAACATTCAGTACTTC,CASSVGTGTVGNIQYF
NA,TRBJ1-4,many,TRBV2,TGTGCCAGCAGTGAACTGACAGTAGATGAAAAACTGTTTTTT,CASSELTVDEKLFF
NA,TRBJ2-1,NA,TRBV29-1,TGCAGCGTTTCCCGCCTCAATGAGCAGTTCTTC,CSVSRLNEQFF
TRBD2,TRBJ2-5,NA,TRBV28,TGTGCCAGCGGCGGGAGAGAGACCCAGTACTTC,CASGGRETQYF
TRBD2,TRBJ2-3,NA,TRBV7-2,TGTGCCAGCAGCTTAGCGCTTGGACCCCGGGTTAGCGGGAGCACAGATACGCAGTATTTT,CASSLALGPRVSGSTDTQYF
NA,TRBJ2-3,few,TRBV20-1,TGCAGTGCCATTCGGGCCACAGATACGCAGTATTTT,CSAIRATDTQYF
TRBD1,TRBJ1-5,NA,TRBV12-3/TRBV12-4,TGTGCCAGCAGTTTGCGGCATGGGACAGGGGATCAGCCCCAGCATTTT,CASSLRHGTGDQPQHF